The next 7 T cell receptor beta chains were all read from a single sample in a study of T-cell memory formation after mild COVID-19. One entry per CDR3 protein, called by TCRdb with MiXCR from the 5' RACE reads. The sample has under 300,000 distinct CDR3 sequences, approximately 16% seen once. Sequenced material: PBMCs or a T cell subset sorted from them (not recorded which). These receptors were collected from a man between 18 and 35 years old who had mild COVID-19 (a few samples of this study predate the infection). Cell type and time point are not known.

The chain couples TRBV5-1 to TRBJ2-5; 7 nucleotides line up with TRBD1. Germline values: CDR1 SGHRS, CDR2 YFSETQ. V was pared by 4 bases and J by 3 bases, with 9 bases of the junction left unmatched. This CDR3 comprises 15 residues. CDR3 in amino acids: CASSRRQGDKETQYF. In DNA, the CDR3 is TGCGCCAGCAGCCGGAGACAGGGCGACAAAGAGACCCAGTACTTC.

Many counts were recorded for this clonotype. This chain connects TRBV12-3 or TRBV12-4 to TRBJ2-5; no reliable D call. The V end lost 6 bases, the J end lost 0 bases, and 8 bases lay between the germline ends. The CDR3 length is 13 residues. The CDR3 region is CASRPRDQETQYF. Written as DNA, the CDR3 is TGTGCCAGCAGGCCCAGAGACCAAGAGACCCAGTACTTC.

This clonotype showed up many times. V and J are TRBV5-1 and TRBJ1-1; D gene unclear. Germline CDR1 reads SGHRS; CDR2 reads YFSETQ. V gave up 1 base and J gave up 3 bases, with 10 bases separating them. The CDR3 length is 14 residues. CDR3: CASSLFGPDTEAFF. The DNA for the CDR3 is TGCGCCAGCAGCTTGTTTGGACCGGACACTGAAGCTTTCTTT.

This clonotype was seen a handful of times. This rearrangement joins TRBV5-1 to TRBJ1-2; D is perhaps TRBD1 (6 bases). The germline V gene has CDR1 SGHRS and CDR2 YFSETQ. CDR3 length: 17 residues. Trimming stripped 4 bases from V and 2 bases from J, with 21 bases between. CDR3 nucleotide sequence: TGCGCCAGCAGCCACGACGGACAGCGCTCAAGAAACTATGGCTACACCTTC. Amino acid sequence: CASSHDGQRSRNYGYTF.

The CDR3 protein is CASSKAGAFTDTQYF. For the CDR3, the DNA is TGTGCCAGCAGCAAAGCGGGAGCATTCACAGATACGCAGTATTTT. The genes are TRBV7-2 and TRBJ2-3; 8 bases agree with TRBD2. The CDR3 runs 15 residues. In germline, CDR1 is SGHTA, CDR2 FQGNSA. Trimming removed 5 bases from V and 2 bases from J; junction bases left unmatched: 6.

This clonotype was seen more than once but under ten times. The chain employs TRBV5-1 and TRBJ1-2; TRBD1 is a possible D gene (6 bases). V lost 0 bases to trimming and J lost 4 bases, with 13 bases between them. This CDR3 has 15 residues. The germline CDR1 and CDR2 sequences are SGHRS and YFSETQ. The CDR3 region is CASSLAQGISYGYTF. In DNA form, the CDR3 reads TGCGCCAGCAGCTTGGCGCAGGGGATCTCCTATGGCTACACCTTC.

The rearrangement links TRBV19 to TRBJ2-3; 9 bases are shared with TRBD2. This CDR3 has 15 amino acids. The germline CDR1 and CDR2 sequences are LNHDA and SQIVND (reference sequence). V dropped 5 bases and J dropped 7; count of bases not matched to a gene: 10. Here the CDR3 reads CASSDPSGGMYTQYF. CDR3 DNA sequence: TGTGCCAGTAGTGATCCCAGCGGGGGGATGTATACGCAGTATTTT.